A single sample is the source of the 24 T cell receptor beta chains below, sequenced in a study of blood T cell repertoires in COVID-19. Some clones are missing from TCRdb's copy, which holds only in-frame ones; the method was immunoSEQ multiplex PCR. There are a few hundred thousand clones in the sample; nearly 90% occur only once, and just under 1% lies in the top ten. The sequenced material came from PBMCs or T cells enriched from blood (not recorded which). Every receptor here comes from a woman aged 25 to 39 who had recovered from COVID-19.

CDR3 amino acids: CAWSVTGFMNTEAFF. CDR3 DNA sequence: TGTGCCTGGAGCGTCACAGGGTTCATGAACACTGAAGCTTTCTTT. V is TRBV30 and J is TRBJ1-1; weak D call: TRBD1 (6 bases). V was shortened by 3 bases and J by 0 bases, with 14 bases between the two germline ends. Germline lookup yields CDR1 GTSNPN and CDR2 SVGIG (reference sequence). This CDR3 spans 15 amino acids.

The gene calls are TRBV7-6 and TRBJ2-1; TRBD2 matches at 8 bases. This CDR3 spans 17 amino acids. Germline V gene sequence: CDR1 SGHVS, CDR2 FNYEAQ. Germline trimming cut 5 bases from V and 3 bases from J; bases unmatched to any gene: 12. The CDR3 sequence is CASSPGPGGEFYNEQFF. CDR3 bases: TGTGCCAGCAGCCCAGGGCCGGGAGGGGAATTCTACAATGAGCAGTTCTTC.

V gene TRBV10-3 combines with J gene TRBJ2-2, with TRBD2 matching over 7 bases. Trimming removed 4 bases from V and 6 bases from J; junction bases left unmatched: 5. The CDR3 runs 14 residues. CDR1 and CDR2 (germline): ENHRY, SYGVKD. CDR3 amino acids: CAISGEGRAGELFF. CDR3 nucleotide sequence: TGTGCCATCAGTGGGGAGGGGAGGGCCGGGGAGCTGTTTTTT.

The chain carries TRBV7-3 and TRBJ1-6; D possibly corresponds to TRBD1 (6 bases). Looked up from germline, CDR1 is SGHTA and CDR2 is FQGTGA. This CDR3 is built from 16 residues. Deletions cut 4 bases from V and 5 bases from J, with 15 bases between. The chain's CDR3 is CASSSLDRRDNSPLHF. Written as DNA, the CDR3 is TGTGCCAGCAGCTCACTCGACAGGCGGGATAATTCACCCCTCCACTTT. The variable domain in full, completed from reference TRBV7-3 and TRBJ1-6, reads GAGVSQTPSNKVTEKGKYVELRCDPISGHTALYWYRQSLGQGPEFLIYFQGTGAADDSGLPNDRFFAVRPEGSVSTLKIQRTERGDSAVYLCASSSLDRRDNSPLHFGNGTRLTVT.

The gene calls are TRBV4-1 and TRBJ1-6, with a possible D match to TRBD1 (6 bases). The CDR3 spans 11 residues. Trimming left V 5 bases short and J 14 bases short, with 10 bases between. Germline CDR1 and CDR2: MGHRA and YSYEKL. CDR3 amino acids: CASSTHRALHF. Here the CDR3 DNA reads TGCGCCAGCAGCACCCACAGGGCCCTCCACTTT.

This chain uses TRBV11-2 with TRBJ1-1; 7 positions match TRBD1. V gave up 2 bases and J gave up 3 bases; unmatched junction bases: 18. Germline V CDR1 and CDR2: SGHAT, FQNNGV. The CDR3 consists of 19 residues. The CDR3 region is CASSLRRSDRVHLDTEAFF. Written as DNA, the CDR3 is TGTGCCAGCAGCTTAAGAAGATCCGACAGGGTTCATCTAGACACTGAAGCTTTCTTT.

The V call is TRBV6-2 or TRBV6-3, the J call TRBJ2-1; D unresolved. V lost 2 bases, J lost 6 bases, and 8 bases lay in between. The CDR3 length is 13 residues. CDR1 and CDR2 (germline): MNHEY, SVGEGT. CDR3 protein: CASSYGPPNEQFF. Here the CDR3 DNA reads TGTGCCAGCAGTTACGGGCCGCCCAATGAGCAGTTCTTC.

The CDR3 region has the DNA TGTGCCAGCAGGGACCCCGGGACAGAGTCCCCCCTCCACTTT. Amino acid sequence: CASRDPGTESPLHF. This sequence joins TRBV2 and TRBJ1-6, with 7 bases that match TRBD1. V was pared by 6 bases and J by 13 bases, with 12 bases of the junction left unmatched. Germline V lookup: CDR1 SNHLY, CDR2 FYNNEI. The CDR3 covers 14 residues.

The table lists this clone with a few counts. This chain joins TRBV16 and TRBJ1-1, with D possibly matching TRBD1 (5 bases). Germline V lookup: CDR1 KGHSY, CDR2 FQNENV. The CDR3 has 13 amino acids. V lost 2 bases, J lost 8 bases, and 12 bases lay in between. The CDR3 DNA sequence: TGTGCCAGCAGCCAACGGGGGGTCGGGGAAGCTTTCTTT. Its protein is CASSQRGVGEAFF.

The chain has TRBV5-6 and TRBJ1-2; TRBD1 matches at 7 bases. V was clipped by 4 bases and J by 7 bases; unmatched bases: 7. CDR1 is SGHDT and CDR2 is YYEEEE in the germline V gene. This CDR3 has 13 amino acids. DNA of the CDR3: TGTGCCAGCAGCAAGGGACAGAGGTTTGGCTACACCTTC. This sequence encodes CASSKGQRFGYTF.

The V gene is TRBV28, the J gene TRBJ2-7, with D tentatively TRBD2 (5 bases). Germline loops: CDR1 MDHEN, CDR2 SYDVKM. CDR3 size: 13 residues. The V end was cut by 7 bases, the J end by 0 bases, with 10 bases between. The CDR3 sequence is CASTNGGSYEQYF. The CDR3 DNA is TGTGCCAGCACCAACGGAGGCTCCTACGAGCAGTACTTC.

The CDR3 protein is CAWSVQGTEPQHF. The CDR3 DNA is TGTGCCTGGAGTGTCCAGGGCACGGAGCCCCAGCATTTT. The gene calls are TRBV30 and TRBJ1-5; TRBD1 is a possible D gene (5 bases). The CDR3 runs 13 residues. Germline CDR1 is GTSNPN and CDR2 is SVGIG (reference sequence). V shed 0 bases and J shed 8 bases, with 11 bases lying between them.

The chain has TRBV6-6 and TRBJ1-4, with D unresolved. Germline CDR1 is MNHNY and CDR2 is SVGAGI (reference sequence). The V end lost 6 bases, the J end lost 3 bases, and 17 bases lay between the germline ends. This CDR3 has 16 amino acids. Here the CDR3 reads CASRARGIVANEKLFF. CDR3 bases: TGTGCCAGCAGGGCCCGAGGGATCGTAGCTAATGAAAAACTGTTTTTT.

The chain employs TRBV18 and TRBJ2-7, with 13 bases fitting TRBD2. The CDR3 spans 16 residues. The germline V gene has CDR1 KGHSH and CDR2 LQKENI. The trim removed 5 bases at V and 6 bases at J, leaving 10 bases unmatched. The CDR3 sequence: CASSTTVGTSGVEQYF. For the CDR3, the DNA is TGTGCCAGCTCAACGACAGTAGGGACTAGCGGGGTCGAGCAGTACTTC.

This chain uses TRBV7-9 with TRBJ2-2; D possibly corresponds to TRBD2 (6 bases). The V gene's germline CDR1 is SEHNR and CDR2 FQNEAQ (reference sequence). CDR3 length: 15 residues. The V end lost 5 bases, the J end lost 0 bases, and 10 bases lay between the germline ends. The CDR3 DNA is TGTGCCAGCAGCCTCCGGGGGTCGAACACCGGGGAGCTGTTTTTT. Translation gives CASSLRGSNTGELFF.

About this clone: A read error may produce the germline difference seen at one junction end. V is TRBV7-7 and J is TRBJ2-5; TRBD2 aligns across 10 bases. The germline V gene encodes CDR1 SSHAT and CDR2 FNYEAQ (reference sequence). This CDR3 is 15 amino acids long. CDR3 DNA: TGTGCTAGCAGCCCCAGGACTAGCGGCCAAGAGACCCAGTACTTC. Amino acids: CASSPRTSGQETQYF.

V and J are TRBV27 and TRBJ2-1, with 9 bases identical to TRBD1. The length of the CDR3 is 16 residues. The V and J ends lost 8 bases and 4 bases, in that order; junction bases with no gene match: 12. The germline V gene encodes CDR1 MNHEY and CDR2 SMNVEV (reference sequence). CDR3 in amino acids: CASSKTGTGFYNEQFF. For the CDR3, the DNA is TGTGCCAGCTCAAAGACCGGGACAGGGTTTTACAATGAGCAGTTCTTC.

This chain joins TRBV7-2 and TRBJ2-3; 12 bases align to TRBD2. V lost 1 base, J lost 0 bases, and 8 bases stayed unmatched. The CDR3 is made up of 19 amino acids. Germline loops: CDR1 SGHTA, CDR2 FQGNSA. CDR3 sequence reads: CASSLVGLAGSSSTDTQYF. CDR3 nucleotide sequence: TGTGCCAGCAGCTTAGTCGGACTAGCGGGGTCGTCTAGCACAGATACGCAGTATTTT.

This clone was observed a single time. The rearrangement joins TRBV16 to TRBJ2-1; D unresolved. With 4 bases removed from V and 7 bases from J, the gap between germline ends came to 17 bases. This CDR3 is 15 amino acids long. Germline lookup yields CDR1 KGHSY and CDR2 FQNENV. The CDR3: CASSLFESAQNEQFF. CDR3 in DNA: TGTGCCAGCAGCCTCTTCGAATCCGCCCAGAATGAGCAGTTCTTC.

The rearrangement links TRBV27 to TRBJ1-2; D possibly corresponds to TRBD1 (6 bases). The CDR3 runs 15 residues. Trimming pared 5 bases from V and 4 bases from J, leaving 17 bases between. Germline CDR1 is MNHEY and CDR2 is SMNVEV (reference sequence). The CDR3 DNA reads TGTGCCAGCAGTGGACAGAGGATTTCTGGCTATGGCTACACCTTC. Translated, it gives CASSGQRISGYGYTF.

CDR3 sequence: CASRQGAWRTAFF. The CDR3, as DNA: TGTGCCAGTAGACAGGGGGCGTGGAGAACCGCTTTCTTT. The chain uses TRBV19 and TRBJ1-1; 9 nucleotides line up with TRBD1. The length of the CDR3 is 13 residues. In germline, CDR1 is LNHDA, CDR2 SQIVND (reference sequence). V dropped 6 bases and J dropped 11; count of bases not matched to a gene: 10.

The chain uses TRBV5-1 and TRBJ1-4; tentatively, D is TRBD1 (5 bases). V lost 7 bases to trimming and J lost 8 bases, with 12 bases between them. Germline CDR1 is SGHRS and CDR2 is YFSETQ. The CDR3 runs to 12 residues. In DNA form, the CDR3 reads TGCGCCAGCGCAGACAGTGGGGAAAAACTGTTTTTT. Its translation: CASADSGEKLFF. Full variable domain (remainder filled in from reference TRBV5-1 and TRBJ1-4): KAGVTQTPRYLIKTRGQQVTLSCSPISGHRSVSWYQQTPGQGLQFLFEYFSETQRNKGNFPGRFSGRQFSNSRSEMNVSTLELGDSALYLCASADSGEKLFFGSGTQLSVL.

This sequence joins TRBV24-1 and TRBJ1-2, with 7 bases aligning to TRBD1. The CDR3 extends over 12 amino acids. Germline CDR1 is KGHDR and CDR2 is SFDVKD. V lost 9 bases and J lost 8; bases outside the gene matches: 8. CDR3 bases: TGTGCCACCCTAGACAGGGTGGGGGGCTACACCTTC. This translates into CATLDRVGGYTF.

This chain connects TRBV12-3 or TRBV12-4 to TRBJ1-2; 7 nucleotides match TRBD1. The J segment lost 6 bases and the V segment lost 5 bases, leaving 6 bases of the junction unmatched. The CDR3 has 13 residues. CDR3 amino acids: CASSPTGSNGYTF. The DNA for the CDR3 is TGTGCCAGCAGTCCGACAGGGTCTAATGGCTACACCTTC.